The rows below give T cell receptor beta chains drawn from one sample of a study of T-cell memory formation after mild COVID-19. TCRdb processed the 5' RACE reads anew with MiXCR; each CDR3 protein has one entry. This table has about 350,000 distinct CDR3 sequences, approximately 15% appearing once. Sequencing used PBMCs or a T cell subset sorted from them (not recorded which). These receptors all stem from a man younger than 30 who had mild COVID-19 (a few samples of this study predate the infection). Cell type and time point are not known. The CDR3 runs from the conserved cysteine through the conserved F or W. A D gene is named only where the DNA matches it firmly. Not every row has a clone size; where given, it reads once, few, many or a size class.

TRBV5-5	.	TRBD1	TRBJ1-2	CASSPWDRDGYTF	TGTGCCAGCAGCCCTTGGGACAGGGATGGCTACACCTTC
TRBV28	few	TRBD1	TRBJ1-4	CASSTDRGLVEKLFF	TGTGCCAGCAGTACTGACAGGGGGCTGGTTGAAAAACTGTTTTTT
TRBV5-1	few	TRBD1	TRBJ2-1	CASSADRGLSNEQFF	TGCGCCAGCAGCGCGGACAGGGGGTTGAGCAATGAGCAGTTCTTC
TRBV28	many	.	TRBJ2-3	CASRGLRPTQYF	TGTGCCAGCAGGGGGCTTCGGCCTACGCAGTATTTT
TRBV7-2	.	.	TRBJ1-1	CASSLGGGPNTEAFF	TGTGCCAGCAGCTTAGGGGGGGGCCCGAACACTGAAGCTTTCTTT
TRBV9	few	.	TRBJ1-6	CASSVGQHSPLHF	TGTGCCAGCAGCGTGGGACAACATTCACCCCTCCACTTT
TRBV9	.	.	TRBJ1-2	CASSVAGDNYGYTF	TGTGCCAGCAGCGTGGCAGGGGATAACTATGGCTACACCTTC
TRBV7-2	few	TRBD1	TRBJ1-2	CASSLESQGAGPGYTF	TGTGCCAGCAGCTTAGAAAGCCAGGGGGCCGGTCCTGGCTACACCTTC
TRBV4-1	.	TRBD2	TRBJ2-3	CASSQPGTSGGTDTQYF	TGCGCCAGCAGCCAGCCCGGGACTAGCGGGGGTACAGATACGCAGTATTTT
TRBV4-1	few	TRBD2	TRBJ2-1	CASSPAGSYYNEQFF	TGCGCCAGCAGCCCAGCGGGGAGCTACTACAATGAGCAGTTCTTC
TRBV5-6	.	TRBD2	TRBJ2-3	CASSLGLAGTFDTQYF	TGTGCCAGCAGCTTGGGGCTAGCGGGTACCTTTGATACGCAGTATTTT
TRBV28	.	TRBD1	TRBJ2-3	CASLDRGRTDTQYF	TGTGCCAGCCTTGACAGGGGGCGGACAGATACGCAGTATTTT
TRBV7-2	.	.	TRBJ1-2	CASSQPGWGNYGYTF	TGTGCCAGCAGCCAACCAGGGTGGGGGAATTATGGCTACACCTTC
TRBV11-2	.	.	TRBJ2-5	CASSPQLGVEETQYF	TGTGCCAGCAGCCCCCAATTGGGGGTGGAGGAGACCCAGTACTTC
TRBV7-9	few	.	TRBJ1-3	CASSSQTAAYF	TGTGCCAGCAGCTCCCAGACAGCCGCATATTTT
TRBV10-3	.	.	TRBJ2-2	CAILRTWTDLNTGELFF	TGTGCCATCCTCAGGACCTGGACAGACCTGAACACCGGGGAGCTGTTTTTT
TRBV4-3	.	TRBD1	TRBJ1-5	CASSQDQNRGFNQPQHF	TGCGCCAGCAGCCAAGATCAGAACAGGGGGTTCAATCAGCCCCAGCATTTT
TRBV20-1	.	TRBD2	TRBJ2-2	CSAHPLAGAHTGELFF	TGCAGTGCCCACCCACTAGCGGGGGCGCACACCGGGGAGCTGTTTTTT
TRBV5-1	few	TRBD2	TRBJ2-1	CASSPPGTSGVNEQFF	TGCGCCAGCAGCCCTCCGGGGACTAGCGGGGTAAATGAGCAGTTCTTC
TRBV7-9	few	TRBD2	TRBJ2-3	CASSFPGGGAADTQYF	TGTGCCAGCAGTTTTCCGGGAGGGGGGGCGGCAGATACGCAGTATTTT
TRBV20-1	few	.	TRBJ2-4	CSARGRVKVQYF	TGCAGTGCTAGAGGACGCGTAAAGGTTCAGTACTTC
TRBV10-3	few	TRBD1	TRBJ2-2	CAISGTGDTGELFF	TGTGCCATCTCCGGGACAGGGGACACCGGGGAGCTGTTTTTT
TRBV27	.	TRBD1	TRBJ2-7	CASSFGTALEQYF	TGTGCCAGCAGTTTTGGGACAGCCCTCGAGCAGTACTTC
TRBV24-1	few	.	TRBJ2-3	CATSETGAYTDTQYF	TGTGCCACCAGTGAAACCGGGGCCTACACAGATACGCAGTATTTT
TRBV5-1	.	.	TRBJ2-1	CASSSVGVNEQFF	TGCGCCAGCAGTTCTGTCGGGGTCAATGAGCAGTTCTTC
TRBV7-8	.	TRBD1	TRBJ1-1	CASSLAYRDRAEGAFF	TGTGCCAGCAGCTTAGCGTACCGGGACAGGGCAGAAGGGGCTTTCTTT
TRBV28	many	.	TRBJ2-3	CASSSSGTDTQYF	TGTGCCAGCAGTTCGTCAGGCACAGATACGCAGTATTTT
TRBV10-3	.	TRBD1	TRBJ1-1	CAISPRRDRKDTEAFF	TGTGCCATCAGTCCGAGGAGGGACAGGAAAGACACTGAAGCTTTCTTT
TRBV7-2	few	.	TRBJ1-1	CASSFPGQLKGAFF	TGTGCCAGCAGCTTTCCCGGACAGCTTAAGGGGGCTTTCTTT
TRBV7-2	many	.	TRBJ2-1	CASSLDGPNPSNEQFF	TGTGCCAGCAGCTTAGATGGCCCTAATCCGTCTAATGAGCAGTTCTTC
TRBV18	.	.	TRBJ1-5	CASSPRTGADSNQPQHF	TGTGCCAGCTCACCACGTACGGGCGCCGATAGCAATCAGCCCCAGCATTTT
TRBV5-1	.	.	TRBJ1-3	CASSMEGSGNTIYF	TGCGCCAGCAGCATGGAAGGATCTGGAAACACCATATATTTT
TRBV5-1	.	.	TRBJ2-6	CASSFVGSGANVLTF	TGCGCCAGCAGCTTCGTTGGCTCTGGGGCCAACGTCCTGACTTTC
TRBV20-1	few	.	TRBJ2-4	CSARGGGNIQYF	TGCAGTGCTAGAGGAGGAGGAAACATTCAGTACTTC
TRBV18	.	.	TRBJ2-3	CASSPASDADTQYF	TGTGCCAGCTCACCAGCTAGCGACGCAGATACGCAGTATTTT
TRBV4-1	.	.	TRBJ1-1	CASKEWLGGQGEAFF	TGCGCCAGCAAGGAGTGGTTGGGGGGGCAAGGTGAAGCTTTCTTT
TRBV11-2	many	.	TRBJ1-1	CASSFKGRVEAFF	TGTGCCAGCAGCTTCAAGGGGCGGGTTGAAGCTTTCTTT
TRBV7-9	many	.	TRBJ2-6	CASSLTASTGANVLTF	TGTGCCAGCAGCCTTACAGCTAGCACTGGGGCCAACGTCCTGACTTTC
TRBV5-1	.	TRBD1	TRBJ1-2	CASSPGTGAYGYTF	TGCGCCAGCAGCCCAGGGACAGGGGCCTATGGCTACACCTTC
TRBV2	.	TRBD2	TRBJ2-3	CASIRLSGATDTQYF	TGTGCCAGCATTCGTCTTAGCGGGGCCACAGATACGCAGTATTTT
TRBV18	few	.	TRBJ1-2	CASSPRTANYGYTF	TGTGCCAGCTCACCTCGGACAGCTAACTATGGCTACACCTTC
TRBV20-1	few	.	TRBJ1-3	CSARVGNTIYF	TGCAGTGCTAGAGTTGGAAACACCATATATTTT
TRBV2	few	TRBD2	TRBJ2-7	CASKGLAGAYEQYF	TGTGCCAGCAAAGGACTAGCGGGGGCCTACGAGCAGTACTTC
TRBV20-1	.	TRBD1	TRBJ2-1	CSARNPAGQGHNEQFF	TGCAGTGCTAGAAACCCGGCGGGACAGGGGCACAATGAGCAGTTCTTC
TRBV6-2/TRBV6-3	few	TRBD1	TRBJ2-7	CASRPDRGEQYF	TGTGCCAGCAGACCGGACAGGGGCGAGCAGTACTTC
TRBV9	.	TRBD1	TRBJ1-2	CASSARTGSNYGYTF	TGTGCCAGCAGCGCCCGGACAGGGTCTAACTATGGCTACACCTTC
TRBV5-1	few	.	TRBJ2-5	CASSLGRAEETQYF	TGCGCCAGCAGCTTGGGACGGGCCGAAGAGACCCAGTACTTC